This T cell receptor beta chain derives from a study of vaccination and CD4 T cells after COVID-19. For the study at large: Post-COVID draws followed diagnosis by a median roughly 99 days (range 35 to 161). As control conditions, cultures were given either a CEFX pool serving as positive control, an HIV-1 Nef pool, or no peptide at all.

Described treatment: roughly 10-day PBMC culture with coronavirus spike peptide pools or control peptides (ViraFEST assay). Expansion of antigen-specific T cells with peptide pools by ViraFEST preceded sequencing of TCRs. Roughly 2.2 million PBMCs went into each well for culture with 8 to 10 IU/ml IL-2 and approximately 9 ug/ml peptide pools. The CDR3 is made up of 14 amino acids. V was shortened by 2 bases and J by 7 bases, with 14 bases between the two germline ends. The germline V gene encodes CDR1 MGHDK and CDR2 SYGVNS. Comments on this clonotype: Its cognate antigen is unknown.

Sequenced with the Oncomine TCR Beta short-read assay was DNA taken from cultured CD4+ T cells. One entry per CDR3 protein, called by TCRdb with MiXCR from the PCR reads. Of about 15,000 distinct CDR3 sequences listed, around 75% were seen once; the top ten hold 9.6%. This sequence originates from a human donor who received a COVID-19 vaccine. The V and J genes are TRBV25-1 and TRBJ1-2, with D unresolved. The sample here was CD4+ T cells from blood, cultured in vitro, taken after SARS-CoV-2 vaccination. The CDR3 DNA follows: TGTGCCAGCAGTGAACCGGGTCATGGTCGTGGCTACACCTTC. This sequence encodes CASSEPGHGRGYTF.